The clone carrying this T cell receptor beta chain was observed many times. TCRdb fed the PCR reads into MiXCR, producing one record per CDR3 protein. The sample contains 79,000 or so distinct CDR3 sequences, around a quarter of which appear only once. The data derive from a study of molecular identifiers for immune sequencing clone quantification. The clonotype comes from a human donor in good health. Some libraries in this study had Jurkat cell RNA spiked in. The material sequenced was naive CD8+ T cells from blood, with Jurkat cell RNA spiked in. Subset given: FACS-sorted CD8+CD4-CCR7+CD45RA+ naive T cells.

DNA of the CDR3: TGCGCCAGCAGTGAGTCGAATGCAGGCTCTGGCTACACCTTC. It encodes CASSESNAGSGYTF. The gene calls are TRBV10-2 and TRBJ1-2, with no clear D. Germline CDR1 and CDR2: WSHSY and SAAADI. V gave up 0 bases and J gave up 7 bases, with 12 bases separating them. This CDR3 is built from 14 residues.